Presented here are 22 T cell receptor beta chains from one specimen sequenced in a study of shared clonotypes between healthy human individuals. Some clones are missing from TCRdb's copy, which holds only in-frame ones; the method was immunoSEQ multiplex PCR. The sample holds fewer than 2.5 million clones, 80% to 95% seen once. The sample was naive CD4+ T cells from PBMCs. Sample subset: CD45RA+ positively selected. These TCRs come from a man younger than 30 in good health. Some clones in this sample may be carry-over from other donors' samples.

For this clone: Other DNA sequences in this specimen translate into the identical CDR3. CDR3: CASSLGTGSYEQYF. The DNA for the CDR3 is TGTGCCAGCTCGCTCGGGACAGGGTCCTACGAGCAGTACTTC. The chain recombines TRBV18 with TRBJ2-7, with 9 positions matching TRBD1. V dropped 6 bases and J dropped 1; count of bases not matched to a gene: 4. The CDR3 sequence is 14 residues long. Germline CDR1 and CDR2: KGHSH and LQKENI.

A single count supports this clone. The chain recombines TRBV7-9 with TRBJ1-5; 7 nucleotides agree with TRBD1. V lost 2 bases to trimming and J lost 11 bases; unmatched junction nucleotides: 6. Germline CDR1 and CDR2: SEHNR and FQNEAQ (reference sequence). CDR3 length: 13 residues. The CDR3 bases are TGTGCCAGCAGCTTATATGACGGACAGGCCCAGCATTTT. Encoded protein: CASSLYDGQAQHF.

The gene calls are TRBV6-1 and TRBJ2-5; 8 positions match TRBD1. CDR1 is MNHNS and CDR2 is SASEGT in the germline V gene. The CDR3 consists of 13 residues. J was trimmed by 5 bases and V by 10 bases; bases with no gene match: 9. CDR3 sequence (DNA): TGTGCCACCCGACAGGGGACATGGGAGACCCAGTACTTC. Protein: CATRQGTWETQYF.

This clone was picked up one time. The genes are TRBV11-2 and TRBJ2-1; 10 bases are a match to TRBD2. CDR3 length: 18 residues. CDR1 and CDR2 from the germline V gene are SGHAT and FQNNGV. Trimming removed 3 bases from V and 1 base from J; junction bases left unmatched: 9. The CDR3 sequence: CASSFASGREASYNEQFF. The CDR3 nucleotides read TGTGCCAGCAGCTTCGCTAGCGGGAGAGAAGCATCCTACAATGAGCAGTTCTTC. The full variable domain, completed using reference TRBV11-2 and TRBJ2-1, is EAGVAQSPRYKIIEKRQSVAFWCNPISGHATLYWYQQILGQGPKLLIQFQNNGVVDDSQLPKDRFSAERLKGVDSTLKIQPAKLEDSAVYLCASSFASGREASYNEQFFGPGTRLTVL.

In its sample, this clone was seen once. This chain links TRBV14 with TRBJ2-3, with a tentative D call TRBD1 (6 bases). This CDR3 contains 15 residues. Trimming pared 3 bases from V and 2 bases from J, leaving 12 bases between. The germline V gene has CDR1 SGHDN and CDR2 FVKESK. CDR3 sequence: CASSHSGVNTDTQYF. Written as DNA, the CDR3 is TGTGCCAGCAGCCATTCAGGGGTGAACACAGATACGCAGTATTTT.

The genes are TRBV5-1 and TRBJ1-1; the D is unclear. Between the trimmed V and J ends, which lost 6 bases and 1 base, there was a span of 10 bases. Looked up from germline, CDR1 is SGHRS and CDR2 is YFSETQ. The CDR3 has 13 amino acids. This chain's CDR3 is CASTDYTNTEAFF. In nucleotides, the CDR3 is TGCGCCAGCACCGATTACACGAACACTGAAGCTTTCTTT. Using reference TRBV5-1 and TRBJ1-1 for the parts outside the CDR3, the full variable domain is KAGVTQTPRYLIKTRGQQVTLSCSPISGHRSVSWYQQTPGQGLQFLFEYFSETQRNKGNFPGRFSGRQFSNSRSEMNVSTLELGDSALYLCASTDYTNTEAFFGQGTRLTVV.

The CDR3 DNA follows: TGTGCCAGCAGTTTATCGGGATTGATGTCCTACGAGCAGTACTTC. This codes for CASSLSGLMSYEQYF. The V gene is TRBV28, the J gene TRBJ2-7, with a weak D call TRBD2 (5 bases). V dropped 1 base and J dropped 1 base, with 11 bases sitting between them. The germline CDR1 and CDR2 sequences are MDHEN and SYDVKM. The CDR3 loop spans 15 amino acids.

The genes are TRBV11-3 and TRBJ1-6; D unclear. The CDR3 contains 19 residues. The V end lost 1 base, the J end lost 3 bases, and 19 bases lay between the germline ends. Germline CDR1 SGHNT, CDR2 YENEEA. CDR3 coding DNA: TGTGCCAGCAGCTTAGTCAGCGGGTGGAATCGTAACTATAATTCACCCCTCCACTTT. The encoded protein is CASSLVSGWNRNYNSPLHF.

The J gene is TRBJ1-4, the V gene TRBV7-9, with 9 bases fitting TRBD1. Unmatched junction bases numbered 9, after V lost 1 base and J lost 9 bases. The CDR3 runs to 16 residues. From germline, CDR1 is SEHNR and CDR2 FQNEAQ (reference sequence). CDR3 DNA: TGTGCCAGCAGCTTAGATCCGGGACAGGGCAATCAAAAACTGTTTTTT. Residues: CASSLDPGQGNQKLFF.

The chain is built from TRBV5-4 and TRBJ2-2, with 12 bases aligning to TRBD2. This CDR3 region has 17 residues. The junction had 4 bases not matched to a gene; V was cut back by 4 bases and J by 0 bases. In germline, CDR1 is SGHNT, CDR2 YYREEE (reference sequence). The CDR3 DNA follows: TGTGCCAGCAGCCCGGGACTAGCGGGTGCGAACACCGGGGAGCTGTTTTTT. It is translated as CASSPGLAGANTGELFF.

V gene TRBV7-6 combines with J gene TRBJ2-1; 13 bases map to TRBD2. Germline V lookup: CDR1 SGHVS, CDR2 FNYEAQ. There are 16 residues in the CDR3. V gave up 5 bases and J gave up 7 bases; unmatched junction bases: 8. The CDR3: CASSTGLAGISNEQFF. Here the CDR3 DNA reads TGTGCCAGCAGCACGGGACTAGCGGGAATATCGAATGAGCAGTTCTTC.

The chain links TRBV10-1 to TRBJ2-1; 7 nucleotides match TRBD1. The CDR3 has 14 amino acids. Germline trimming cut 3 bases from V and 9 bases from J; bases unmatched to any gene: 8. Germline V gene lookup returns CDR1 WNHNN and CDR2 SYGVQD (reference sequence). CDR3 DNA sequence: TGCGCCAGCAGTGACCGAGACAGGGACAGTGAGCAGTTCTTC. It is translated as CASSDRDRDSEQFF.

This clone was found once. The J gene is TRBJ2-5, the V gene TRBV7-9, with 10 bases lining up with TRBD2. Germline V gene lookup returns CDR1 SEHNR and CDR2 FQNEAQ (reference sequence). V lost 5 bases, J lost 3 bases, and 3 bases stayed unmatched. The CDR3 has 14 amino acids. CDR3 DNA: TGTGCCAGCAGCAATAGCGGGGGGAAAGAGACCCAGTACTTC. It codes for CASSNSGGKETQYF.

The rearrangement uses TRBV7-9 and TRBJ1-4; D perhaps matches TRBD1 (6 bases). Germline CDR1 is SEHNR and CDR2 is FQNEAQ (reference sequence). V was shortened by 1 base and J by 3 bases, with 21 bases between the two germline ends. This CDR3 contains 19 residues. This chain's CDR3 is CASSLGRGGGGFPNEKLFF. As DNA, the CDR3 is TGTGCCAGCAGCTTAGGCCGCGGCGGTGGGGGCTTTCCTAATGAAAAACTGTTTTTT.

This clone is a singleton in its sample. V gene TRBV5-1 combines with J gene TRBJ2-7, with TRBD1 matching over 9 bases. V lost 4 bases, J lost 5 bases, and 10 bases stayed unmatched. The CDR3 contains 15 residues. Germline V gives CDR1 SGHRS, CDR2 YFSETQ. In DNA, the CDR3 is TGCGCCAGCAGCGTCGTGGGACAGGGAAACGACGAGCAGTACTTC. Encoded protein: CASSVVGQGNDEQYF.

V is TRBV7-3 and J is TRBJ2-3, with D possibly matching TRBD2 (6 bases). Germline CDR1 is SGHTA and CDR2 is FQGTGA. The CDR3 covers 17 residues. V dropped 5 bases and J dropped 0 bases, with 18 bases sitting between them. CDR3 in amino acids: CASSPTGTRYSTDTQYF. CDR3 nucleotides: TGTGCCAGCAGCCCCACCGGGACTCGATATAGCACAGATACGCAGTATTTT. Looking up the rest from reference TRBV7-3 and TRBJ2-3 gives the full variable domain: GAGVSQTPSNKVTEKGKYVELRCDPISGHTALYWYRQSLGQGPEFLIYFQGTGAADDSGLPNDRFFAVRPEGSVSTLKIQRTERGDSAVYLCASSPTGTRYSTDTQYFGPGTRLTVL.

As to this clone: The sample holds other DNA sequences that translate to the same CDR3. The rearrangement links TRBV5-1 to TRBJ2-5; 9 bases fit TRBD2. The ends lost 8 bases at V and 3 bases at J; junction bases unmatched: 5. Per germline, CDR1 SGHRS and CDR2 YFSETQ. The CDR3 contains 13 residues. The CDR3 nucleotides read TGCGCCAGTAGTATAGCGGGAGAAGAGACCCAGTACTTC. This codes for CASSIAGEETQYF. Together with reference TRBV5-1 and TRBJ2-5, the CDR3 gives the full variable domain: KAGVTQTPRYLIKTRGQQVTLSCSPISGHRSVSWYQQTPGQGLQFLFEYFSETQRNKGNFPGRFSGRQFSNSRSEMNVSTLELGDSALYLCASSIAGEETQYFGPGTRLLVL.

The gene calls are TRBV2 and TRBJ1-1; 9 bases match TRBD1. The CDR3 spans 15 residues. V dropped 7 bases and J dropped 5; count of bases not matched to a gene: 11. The germline CDR1 and CDR2 sequences are SNHLY and FYNNEI. The CDR3 sequence is CASTATGTGKTEAFF. CDR3 in DNA: TGTGCCAGCACCGCTACCGGGACAGGGAAGACTGAAGCTTTCTTT.

This chain links TRBV5-6 with TRBJ2-1, with D perhaps matching TRBD1 (6 bases). Between the trimmed V and J ends, which lost 4 bases and 3 bases, there was a span of 14 bases. The CDR3 sequence is 15 residues long. CDR1 is SGHDT and CDR2 is YYEEEE in the germline V gene. The DNA for the CDR3 is TGTGCCAGCAGCCCTCTCTGGGGGCTCTACAATGAGCAGTTCTTC. Translated: CASSPLWGLYNEQFF.

This chain uses TRBV28 with TRBJ2-7, with D maybe TRBD1 (6 bases). The germline V gene has CDR1 MDHEN and CDR2 SYDVKM. This CDR3 has 14 residues. Between the trimmed V and J ends, which lost 1 base and 5 bases, there was a span of 12 bases. CDR3 DNA: TGTGCCAGCAGTTTATATACAGGGCTCCACGAGCAGTACTTC. Protein product: CASSLYTGLHEQYF.

The chain has TRBV7-2 and TRBJ2-7, with 10 nucleotides matching TRBD2. The V gene's germline CDR1 is SGHTA and CDR2 FQGNSA. Trimming took 5 bases from V and 4 from J; bases not matched to a gene: 11. The CDR3 loop spans 16 amino acids. The chain's CDR3 is CASSPFVGTSEYEQYF. The CDR3 bases are TGTGCCAGCAGCCCGTTTGTAGGGACTAGCGAGTACGAGCAGTACTTC.

This clone has a single count. The chain recombines TRBV7-6 with TRBJ2-7; 12 nucleotides agree with TRBD2. The CDR3 has 16 amino acids. Trimming at V came to 0 bases and at J to 4 bases, leaving 4 bases not matched to a gene. Germline loops: CDR1 SGHVS, CDR2 FNYEAQ. DNA for the CDR3: TGTGCCAGCAGCTTAGCCCTAGCGGGAGGGCTTTACGAGCAGTACTTC. This gives the protein CASSLALAGGLYEQYF.